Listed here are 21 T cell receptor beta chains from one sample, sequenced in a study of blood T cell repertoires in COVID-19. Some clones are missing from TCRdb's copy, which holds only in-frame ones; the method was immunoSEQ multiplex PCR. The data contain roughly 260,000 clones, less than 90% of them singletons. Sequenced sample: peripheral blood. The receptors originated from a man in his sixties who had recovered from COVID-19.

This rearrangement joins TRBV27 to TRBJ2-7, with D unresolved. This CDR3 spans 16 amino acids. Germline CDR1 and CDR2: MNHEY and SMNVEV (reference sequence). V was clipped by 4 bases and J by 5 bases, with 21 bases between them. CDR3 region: CASSSYAPLGGDEQYF. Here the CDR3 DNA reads TGTGCCAGCAGTTCTTATGCCCCACTCGGTGGTGACGAGCAGTACTTC.

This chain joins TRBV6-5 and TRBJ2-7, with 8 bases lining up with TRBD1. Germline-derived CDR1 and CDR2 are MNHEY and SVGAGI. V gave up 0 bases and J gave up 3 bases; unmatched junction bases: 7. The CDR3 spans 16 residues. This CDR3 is CASSYSGQGPFYEQYF. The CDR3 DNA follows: TGTGCCAGCAGTTACTCAGGACAGGGACCCTTCTACGAGCAGTACTTC.

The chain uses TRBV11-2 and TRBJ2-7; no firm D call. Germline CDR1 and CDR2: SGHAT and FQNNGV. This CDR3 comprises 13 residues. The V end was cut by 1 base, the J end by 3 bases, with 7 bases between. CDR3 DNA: TGTGCCAGCAGCTTAGGCAGGAACTACGAGCAGTACTTC. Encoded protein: CASSLGRNYEQYF.

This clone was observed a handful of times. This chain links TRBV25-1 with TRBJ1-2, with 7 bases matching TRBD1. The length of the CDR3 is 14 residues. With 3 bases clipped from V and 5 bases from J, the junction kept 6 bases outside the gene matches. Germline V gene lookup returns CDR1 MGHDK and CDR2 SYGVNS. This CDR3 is CASSDRGQDYGYTF. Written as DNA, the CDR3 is TGTGCCAGCAGTGACCGAGGACAGGATTATGGCTACACCTTC.

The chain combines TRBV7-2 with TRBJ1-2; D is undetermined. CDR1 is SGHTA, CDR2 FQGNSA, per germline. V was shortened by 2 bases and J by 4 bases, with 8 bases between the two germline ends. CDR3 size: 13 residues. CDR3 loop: CASSLQLTYGYTF. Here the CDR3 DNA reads TGTGCCAGCAGCTTACAGTTAACCTATGGCTACACCTTC.

CDR3 residues: CASSQAPPWAGGPQETQYF. In DNA, the CDR3 is TGTGCCAGCAGCCAAGCCCCTCCGTGGGCGGGGGGGCCCCAAGAGACCCAGTACTTC. The V and J genes are TRBV3-1 (or the pseudogene TRBV3-2) and TRBJ2-5; 9 nucleotides line up with TRBD2. The V and J ends lost 1 base and 1 base, in that order; junction bases with no gene match: 13. The CDR3 is 19 amino acids. CDR1 is LGHDT and CDR2 is YNNKEL in the germline V gene (reference sequence).

Here the CDR3 DNA reads TGTGCCATCAGGAAAAGCGGGGGGGTGAACACCGGGGAGCTGTTTTTT. This sequence encodes CAIRKSGGVNTGELFF. The V and J genes are TRBV10-3 and TRBJ2-2, with TRBD2 matching 10 bases. CDR1 and CDR2 (germline): ENHRY, SYGVKD. The CDR3 consists of 16 residues. Trimming took 6 bases from V and 1 from J; bases not matched to a gene: 5.

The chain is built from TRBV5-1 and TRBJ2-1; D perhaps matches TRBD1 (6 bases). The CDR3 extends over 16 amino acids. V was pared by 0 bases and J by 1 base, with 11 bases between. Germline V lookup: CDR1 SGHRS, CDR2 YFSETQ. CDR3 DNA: TGCGCCAGCAGCTTGGAAACAGGGAGATCCTACAATGAGCAGTTCTTC. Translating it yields CASSLETGRSYNEQFF.

The CDR3: CARSWDTGSSNQPQHF. DNA for the CDR3: TGTGCCAGAAGCTGGGACACCGGGTCGAGCAATCAGCCCCAGCATTTT. The chain combines TRBV7-5 with TRBJ1-5; the table gives TRBD1 as D, unverified against the DNA. TRBV7-5 is termed a pseudogene. The CDR3 length is 16 residues.

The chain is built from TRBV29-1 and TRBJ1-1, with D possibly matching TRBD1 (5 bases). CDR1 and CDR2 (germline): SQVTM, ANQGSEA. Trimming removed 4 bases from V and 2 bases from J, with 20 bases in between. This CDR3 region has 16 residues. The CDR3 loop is CSVGAPVSGSNTEAFF. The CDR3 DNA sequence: TGCAGCGTTGGGGCACCTGTGTCAGGGTCAAACACTGAAGCTTTCTTT.

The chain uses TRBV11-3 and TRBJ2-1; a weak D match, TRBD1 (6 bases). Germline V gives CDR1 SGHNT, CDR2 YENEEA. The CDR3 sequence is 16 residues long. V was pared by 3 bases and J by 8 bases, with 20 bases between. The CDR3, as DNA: TGTGCCAGCAGCTTGAAGGGTGTGGTTAACAGGGATGAGCAGTTCTTC. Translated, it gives CASSLKGVVNRDEQFF.

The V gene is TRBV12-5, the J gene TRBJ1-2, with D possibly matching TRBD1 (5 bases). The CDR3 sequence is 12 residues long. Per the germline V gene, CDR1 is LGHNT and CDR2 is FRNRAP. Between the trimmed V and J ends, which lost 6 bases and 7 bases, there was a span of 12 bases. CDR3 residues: CASGTGGAGYTF. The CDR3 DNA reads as TGTGCTAGTGGCACCGGTGGGGCTGGCTACACCTTC. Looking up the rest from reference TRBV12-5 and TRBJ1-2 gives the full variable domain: DARVTQTPRHKVTEMGQEVTMRCQPILGHNTVFWYRQTMMQGLELLAYFRNRAPLDDSGMPKDRFSAEMPDATLATLKIQPSEPRDSAVYFCASGTGGAGYTFGSGTRLTVV.

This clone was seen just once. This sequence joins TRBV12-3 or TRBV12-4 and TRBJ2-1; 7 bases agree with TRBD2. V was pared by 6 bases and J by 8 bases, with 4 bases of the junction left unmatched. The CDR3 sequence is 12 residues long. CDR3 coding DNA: TGTGCCAGCAGAGGACTAGTGGATGAGCAGTTCTTC. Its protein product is CASRGLVDEQFF.

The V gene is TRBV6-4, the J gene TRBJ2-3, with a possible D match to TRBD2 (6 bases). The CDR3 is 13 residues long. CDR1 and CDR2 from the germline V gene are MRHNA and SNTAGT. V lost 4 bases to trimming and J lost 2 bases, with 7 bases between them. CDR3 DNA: TGTGCCAGCAGTGTGGGACTCACAGATACGCAGTATTTT. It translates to CASSVGLTDTQYF.

Here the CDR3 reads CASSLARGYNAGNTIYF. CDR3 sequence (DNA): TGTGCCAGCAGCTTAGCGCGGGGGTATAACGCTGGAAACACCATATATTTT. The V and J genes are TRBV7-6 and TRBJ1-3; maybe TRBD1 (5 bases). The CDR3 is 17 residues long. Trimming left V 0 bases short and J 2 bases short, with 14 bases between. Germline CDR1 is SGHVS and CDR2 is FNYEAQ.

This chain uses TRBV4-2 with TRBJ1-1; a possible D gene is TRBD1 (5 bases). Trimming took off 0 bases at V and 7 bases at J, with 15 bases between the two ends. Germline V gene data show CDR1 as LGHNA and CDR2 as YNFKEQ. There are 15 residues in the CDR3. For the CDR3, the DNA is TGTGCCAGCAGCCAAGATCGGCGCAGGGAAATTGAAGCTTTCTTT. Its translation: CASSQDRRREIEAFF.

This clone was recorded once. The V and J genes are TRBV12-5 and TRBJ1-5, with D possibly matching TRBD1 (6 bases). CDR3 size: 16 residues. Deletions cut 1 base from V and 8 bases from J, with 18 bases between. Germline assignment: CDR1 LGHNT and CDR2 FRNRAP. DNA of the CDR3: TGTGCTAGTGGTTTGGGTGGACAGTACAATAGGGAGCCCCAGCATTTT. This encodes CASGLGGQYNREPQHF.

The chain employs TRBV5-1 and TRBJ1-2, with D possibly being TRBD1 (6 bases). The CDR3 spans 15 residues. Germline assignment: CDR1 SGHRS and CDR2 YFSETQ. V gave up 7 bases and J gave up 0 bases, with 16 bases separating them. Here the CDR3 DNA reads TGCGCCAGCCGAAGGGGGGGGGACGCTAACTATGGCTACACCTTC. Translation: CASRRGGDANYGYTF.

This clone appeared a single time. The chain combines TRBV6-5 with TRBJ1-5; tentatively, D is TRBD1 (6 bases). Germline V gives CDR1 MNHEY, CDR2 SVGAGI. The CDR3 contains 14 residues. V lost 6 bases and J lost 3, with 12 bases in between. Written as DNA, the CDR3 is TGTGCCAGCAGAAAACAGGGTTTCAATCAGCCCCAGCATTTT. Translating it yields CASRKQGFNQPQHF.

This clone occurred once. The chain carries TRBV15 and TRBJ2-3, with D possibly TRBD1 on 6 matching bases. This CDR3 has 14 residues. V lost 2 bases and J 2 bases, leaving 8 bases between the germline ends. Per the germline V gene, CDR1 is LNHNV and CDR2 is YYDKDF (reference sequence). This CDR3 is CATSRKGDTDTQYF. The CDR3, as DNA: TGTGCCACCAGCAGAAAGGGGGACACAGATACGCAGTATTTT.

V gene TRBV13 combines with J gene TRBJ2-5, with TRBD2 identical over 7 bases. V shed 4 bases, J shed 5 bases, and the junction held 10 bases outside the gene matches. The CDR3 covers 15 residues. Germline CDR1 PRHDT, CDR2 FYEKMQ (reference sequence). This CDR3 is CASSYSGSPGETQYF. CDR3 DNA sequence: TGTGCCAGCAGCTATAGCGGGTCCCCAGGGGAGACCCAGTACTTC. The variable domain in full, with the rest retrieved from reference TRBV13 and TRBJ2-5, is AAGVIQSPRHLIKEKRETATLKCYPIPRHDTVYWYQQGPGQDPQFLISFYEKMQSDKGSIPDRFSAQQFSDYHSELNMSSLELGDSALYFCASSYSGSPGETQYFGPGTRLLVL.